Below are 30 T cell receptor beta chains sequenced from a single sample in a study of T cells in Graves' hyperthyroidism and ophthalmopathy. From RNA transcripts, TCR beta CDR3 regions were amplified. RT-PCR in the first round (using the HTBI primer set) targeted the TCR CDR3. TCRdb re-called the multiplex PCR reads through MiXCR, storing one row per CDR3 protein. The repertoire holds approximately 600,000 distinct CDR3 sequences, under 20% seen once, with 3.8% in the top ten. Specimen: blood. The receptors shown here come from a woman aged 25 to 39 with Graves' hyperthyroidism.

The chain carries TRBV13 and TRBJ2-7; D possibly matches TRBD1 or TRBD2 (5 bases each). V was trimmed by 2 bases and J by 2 bases, leaving 10 bases between them. The CDR3 is made up of 14 amino acids. The germline gives CDR1 PRHDT, CDR2 FYEKMQ (reference sequence). The CDR3 region is CASSLRADTYEQYF. CDR3 in DNA: TGTGCCAGCAGCTTACGAGCGGACACCTACGAGCAGTACTTC.

The chain is built from TRBV9 and TRBJ2-2; D is perhaps TRBD1 or TRBD2 (5 bases each). V dropped 4 bases and J dropped 0 bases, with 10 bases sitting between them. CDR1 and CDR2 (germline): SGDLS, YYNGEE. The CDR3 is made up of 15 amino acids. The CDR3 DNA reads as TGTGCCAGCAGCCGAGGGACGACGAACACCGGGGAGCTGTTTTTT. Translating gives CASSRGTTNTGELFF.

This clonotype was counted at least ten times. The CDR3 coding sequence is TGTGCCAGCAGTTTGGGGAGCGGGAGGACCTCCTACGAGCAGTACTTC. Amino acid sequence: CASSLGSGRTSYEQYF. The gene calls are TRBV28 and TRBJ2-7; TRBD2 agrees at 9 bases. The V and J ends lost 3 bases and 0 bases, in that order; junction bases with no gene match: 6. The length of the CDR3 is 16 residues. Germline CDR1 MDHEN, CDR2 SYDVKM.

CDR3 DNA sequence: TGTGCCAGCAGCTTATTGAGCGGGACCCTCTACAATGAGCAGTTCTTC. It translates to CASSLLSGTLYNEQFF. The J gene is TRBJ2-1, the V gene TRBV7-2, with TRBD2 matching 7 bases. Germline assignment: CDR1 SGHTA and CDR2 FQGNSA. The trim removed 2 bases at V and 3 bases at J, leaving 7 bases unmatched. This CDR3 spans 16 amino acids.

Remarks on this clonotype: With a much larger clone just one base away, this may be a read error. The genes are TRBV28 and TRBJ1-1; D not resolved. The length of the CDR3 is 14 residues. V dropped 2 bases and J dropped 4 bases, with 11 bases sitting between them. CDR1 and CDR2 (germline): MDHEN, SYDVKM. CDR3 region: CASSLTQKSTEAFF. CDR3 DNA sequence: TGTGCCAGCAGTTTAACGCAAAAGAGCACTGAAGCTTTCTTT.

This chain connects TRBV3-1 to TRBJ2-3, with D perhaps TRBD2 (5 bases). The CDR3 is 16 residues long. V lost 4 bases and J lost 6, with 20 bases in between. Germline CDR1 reads LGHDT; CDR2 reads YNNKEL (reference sequence). CDR3 bases: TGTGCCAGCAGCCTTACCCGGGCGGGCCCCCAGGATACGCAGTATTTT. This encodes CASSLTRAGPQDTQYF.

This clonotype turned up a few times. The V and J genes are TRBV29-1 and TRBJ2-3; 8 nucleotides match TRBD2. Trimming took 7 bases from V and 3 from J; bases not matched to a gene: 12. The CDR3 has 15 residues. CDR1 is SQVTM, CDR2 ANQGSEA, per germline. In nucleotides, the CDR3 is TGCAGCGCCCAAACTACCAGCGGGAGAACAGATACGCAGTATTTT. It specifies CSAQTTSGRTDTQYF.

This sequence joins TRBV2 and TRBJ1-2, with D unresolved. Between the trimmed V and J ends, which lost 2 bases and 5 bases, there was a span of 6 bases. Germline V gives CDR1 SNHLY, CDR2 FYNNEI. The CDR3 sequence is 12 residues long. CDR3 sequence (DNA): TGTGCCAGCAGTGAACCCGGGTATGGCTACACCTTC. Translating gives CASSEPGYGYTF.

The rearrangement joins TRBV7-2 to TRBJ2-1; 11 nucleotides line up with TRBD2. V trimming: 5 bases; J trimming: 10 bases; junction bases outside the gene matches: 7. Looked up from germline, CDR1 is SGHTA and CDR2 is FQGNSA. The CDR3 spans 14 residues. CDR3 protein: CASSRLAGGTEQFF. The CDR3 region has the DNA TGTGCCAGCAGCAGGCTAGCGGGAGGAACCGAGCAGTTCTTC.

This clonotype was counted many times. The V call is TRBV18, the J call TRBJ2-1; 7 nucleotides agree with TRBD1. The CDR3 runs to 15 residues. In germline, CDR1 is KGHSH, CDR2 LQKENI. The V gene end was trimmed by 0 bases and the J gene end by 6 bases; junction bases not matched to a gene: 5. This chain's CDR3 is CASSPPWTGSNEQFF. The CDR3 bases are TGTGCCAGCTCACCACCCTGGACAGGCTCCAATGAGCAGTTCTTC.

This clonotype was observed a handful of times. V usage is TRBV3-1 and J usage is TRBJ2-2, with 7 bases fitting TRBD2. The CDR3 length is 18 residues. J gave up 4 bases and V 4 bases, and 15 bases lay outside the gene matches. Per the germline V gene, CDR1 is LGHDT and CDR2 is YNNKEL (reference sequence). CDR3 sequence reads: CASSRGRVGGRGTGELFF. The CDR3 coding sequence is TGTGCCAGCAGCCGAGGAAGAGTTGGGGGGAGGGGCACCGGGGAGCTGTTTTTT.

This clonotype was seen more than once but under ten times. The chain employs TRBV7-8 and TRBJ1-3, with 8 bases that match TRBD1. Per the germline V gene, CDR1 is SGHVS and CDR2 is FQNEAQ. This CDR3 is 15 amino acids long. The J segment lost 2 bases and the V segment lost 4 bases, leaving 4 bases of the junction unmatched. The CDR3 bases are TGTGCCAGCAGCTCAGGGGGACAGGCTGGAAACACCATATATTTT. It translates to CASSSGGQAGNTIYF.

The sample holds many counts of this clonotype. J is TRBJ2-1 and V is TRBV2; no firm D call. The CDR3 length is 14 residues. Trimming shortened V by 4 bases and J by 6 bases, and 13 bases separated the two germline ends. Germline-derived CDR1 and CDR2 are SNHLY and FYNNEI. The CDR3 loop is CASSGTRTSNEQFF. Here the CDR3 DNA reads TGTGCCAGCAGTGGGACGAGGACCTCCAATGAGCAGTTCTTC. Variable domain in full (rest from reference TRBV2 and TRBJ2-1): EPEVTQTPSHQVTQMGQEVILRCVPISNHLYFYWYRQILGQKVEFLVSFYNNEISEKSEIFDDQFSVERPDGSNFTLKIRSTKLEDSAMYFCASSGTRTSNEQFFGPGTRLTVL.

Notes on this clonotype: This clone may be a read error of a much larger clone one base away. The chain carries TRBV12-3 or TRBV12-4 and TRBJ2-5, with TRBD1 matching over 9 bases. This CDR3 spans 13 amino acids. The DNA of the CDR3 is TGTGCCAGCAGTGAAACCGGGACAGGGTATGATGACTTC. This gives the protein CASSETGTGYDDF.

This clonotype was seen repeatedly, ten times or more. V and J are TRBV7-2 and TRBJ2-7; 12 nucleotides agree with TRBD2. This CDR3 is built from 15 residues. Germline CDR1 is SGHTA and CDR2 is FQGNSA. J lost 3 bases, V lost 5 bases, and 5 bases had no gene match. The CDR3 DNA is TGTGCCAGCAGCCGGACTAGCGGGGCCTTCTACGAGCAGTACTTC. Amino acid sequence: CASSRTSGAFYEQYF.

Worth noting for this clonotype: The junction departs from germline at one end; a sequencing error may be responsible. This rearrangement joins TRBV14 to TRBJ2-7; perhaps TRBD2 as D (6 bases). Germline lookup yields CDR1 SGHDN and CDR2 FVKESK. The CDR3 consists of 15 residues. Here the CDR3 DNA reads TGTGCCAGCAGCCAGGCCGGGAGCCTCTCCTACGGGCAGTACTTC. Its protein is CASSQAGSLSYGQYF. The full variable domain, rest sourced from reference TRBV14 and TRBJ2-7, is EAGVTQFPSHSVIEKGQTVTLRCDPISGHDNLYWYRRVMGKEIKFLLHFVKESKQDESGMPNNRFLAERTGGTYSTLKVQPAELEDSGVYFCASSQAGSLSYGQYFGPGTRLTVT.

This clonotype was recorded at least ten times. J is TRBJ1-1 and V is TRBV12-3 or TRBV12-4; D unresolved. V lost 1 base, J lost 1 base, and 7 bases lay in between. The CDR3 is made up of 14 amino acids. CDR3 region: CASSLGLWNTEAFF. Here the CDR3 DNA reads TGTGCCAGCAGTTTAGGACTCTGGAACACTGAAGCTTTCTTT.

This clonotype showed up many times. The chain employs TRBV6-2 or TRBV6-3 and TRBJ2-5; D remains ambiguous. CDR1 is MNHEY and CDR2 is SVGEGT in the germline V gene. This CDR3 is built from 14 residues. V lost 0 bases and J 2 bases, leaving 7 bases between the germline ends. In nucleotides, the CDR3 is TGTGCCAGCAGTTACTCGAGGTTTCAAGAGACCCAGTACTTC. Translation gives CASSYSRFQETQYF.

The V and J genes are TRBV11-3 and TRBJ2-2, with 8 bases matching TRBD1. There are 19 residues in the CDR3. Germline CDR1 is SGHNT and CDR2 is YENEEA. J gave up 1 base and V 1 base, and 11 bases lay outside the gene matches. The CDR3, as DNA: TGTGCCAGCAGCTTAGGCCCCCATACAGGGGGAGAGAACACCGGGGAGCTGTTTTTT. Protein product: CASSLGPHTGGENTGELFF.

The chain uses TRBV7-6 and TRBJ2-2, with TRBD2 as a possible D gene (6 bases). Germline-derived CDR1 and CDR2 are SGHVS and FNYEAQ. This CDR3 has 15 residues. V lost 2 bases and J lost 2, with 9 bases in between. DNA of the CDR3: TGTGCCAGCAGCTTACTGGGGGGAAACACCGGGGAGCTGTTTTTT. Protein: CASSLLGGNTGELFF.

The V call is TRBV30, the J call TRBJ2-3, with 14 nucleotides matching TRBD2. The germline V gene has CDR1 GTSNPN and CDR2 SVGIG (reference sequence). V lost 5 bases and J lost 0; bases outside the gene matches: 7. This CDR3 has 17 amino acids. CDR3 sequence: CAWGGLAGVSSTDTQYF. CDR3 in DNA: TGTGCCTGGGGGGGACTAGCGGGAGTGAGTAGCACAGATACGCAGTATTTT.

In this sample, this clonotype turned up many times. The chain couples TRBV7-2 to TRBJ2-7; perhaps TRBD1 as D (6 bases). Trimming cost V 5 bases and J 1 base, with 12 bases left between them. Per germline, CDR1 SGHTA and CDR2 FQGNSA. CDR3 length equals 14 residues. The CDR3 coding sequence is TGTGCCAGCAGCCCACCAGGGGTATCCTACGAGCAGTACTTC. Translation gives CASSPPGVSYEQYF. Variable domain in full (rest from reference TRBV7-2 and TRBJ2-7): GAGVSQSPSNKVTEKGKDVELRCDPISGHTALYWYRQSLGQGLEFLIYFQGNSAPDKSGLPSDRFSAERTGGSVSTLTIQRTQQEDSAVYLCASSPPGVSYEQYFGPGTRLTVT.

The chain has TRBV29-1 and TRBJ2-7, with D possibly being TRBD1 (6 bases). There are 13 residues in the CDR3. Trimming pared 6 bases from V and 7 bases from J, leaving 19 bases between. In germline, CDR1 is SQVTM, CDR2 ANQGSEA. CDR3: CSVNRDLTGEQYF. The CDR3 region has the DNA TGCAGCGTAAACAGGGATTTGACGGGTGAGCAGTACTTC.

The chain couples TRBV19 to TRBJ2-2, with 8 nucleotides matching TRBD2. There are 15 residues in the CDR3. Germline V CDR1 and CDR2: LNHDA, SQIVND (reference sequence). V lost 5 bases, J lost 5 bases, and 7 bases stayed unmatched. The CDR3 region is CASSRTSRETGELFF. The CDR3 DNA reads TGTGCCAGTAGTCGGACTAGCCGGGAGACCGGGGAGCTGTTTTTT.

The chain is built from TRBV20-1 and TRBJ2-3; D perhaps matches TRBD1 (6 bases). The germline CDR1 and CDR2 sequences are DFQATT and SNEGSKA (reference sequence). The CDR3 sequence is 14 residues long. V was cut by 3 bases and J by 6 bases, with 16 bases left in between. This CDR3 is CSARIGTTGDTQYF. The DNA for the CDR3 is TGCAGTGCTAGGATAGGGACAACGGGGGATACGCAGTATTTT.

The rearrangement joins TRBV6-1 to TRBJ2-1; 12 bases match TRBD2. CDR3 size: 14 residues. The J segment lost 9 bases and the V segment lost 6 bases, leaving 6 bases of the junction unmatched. Germline CDR1 is MNHNS and CDR2 is SASEGT. The CDR3 region has the DNA TGTGCCAGCAGATCGACTAGCGGGAGTGGTGAGCAGTTCTTC. This sequence encodes CASRSTSGSGEQFF.

The V gene is TRBV7-9, the J gene TRBJ2-7, with D unclear. Trimming stripped 4 bases from V and 2 bases from J, with 15 bases between. The germline V gene encodes CDR1 SEHNR and CDR2 FQNEAQ (reference sequence). This CDR3 has 15 residues. The CDR3 coding sequence is TGTGCCAGCAGCTCAGAGGTGGGCCCTACCTACGAGCAGTACTTC. This gives the protein CASSSEVGPTYEQYF.

The table lists this clonotype with many counts. The chain recombines TRBV20-1 with TRBJ2-7; TRBD2 aligns across 11 bases. V was pared by 5 bases and J by 2 bases, with 2 bases of the junction left unmatched. The length of the CDR3 is 13 residues. The germline V gene has CDR1 DFQATT and CDR2 SNEGSKA (reference sequence). The chain's CDR3 is CSARLAGTYEQYF. Written as DNA, the CDR3 is TGCAGTGCTCGACTAGCGGGGACCTACGAGCAGTACTTC.

There are many counts of this clonotype. V and J are TRBV24-1 and TRBJ2-7; 9 nucleotides align to TRBD2. The CDR3 is made up of 15 amino acids. Germline V gene data show CDR1 as KGHDR and CDR2 as SFDVKD. Trimming cost V 4 bases and J 7 bases; bases outside gene matches: 10. DNA of the CDR3: TGTGCCACCAGTGACCCCGGGACTAGCAGGGGTGAGCAGTACTTC. This codes for CATSDPGTSRGEQYF.

This clonotype was counted between two and nine times. The J gene is TRBJ2-3, the V gene TRBV11-1, with 16 bases matching TRBD2. With V trimmed by 6 bases and J by 6 bases, 6 bases remained unmatched. The CDR3 extends over 16 amino acids. Germline-derived CDR1 and CDR2 are SGHAT and FQDESV (reference sequence). CDR3 DNA: TGTGCCAGCAGTGGGACTAGCGGGAGGGCTGGGGATACGCAGTATTTT. Its protein product is CASSGTSGRAGDTQYF.